What follows are 13 T cell receptor beta chains derived from one specimen sequenced in a study of CD8 T cells in Susac syndrome. Random hexamers were used to reverse transcribe an amount of roughly 0.45 to 1 ug RNA. TCRdb recomputed calls from the immunoSEQ multiplex PCR reads with MiXCR, one row per CDR3 protein. The sample lists more than 130,000 distinct CDR3 sequences; nearly 95% were seen once. Sample: CD8+ T cells from PBMCs. The receptors were gathered from a human donor in good health.

The J gene is TRBJ2-7, the V gene TRBV9; TRBD2 aligns across 9 bases. Looked up from germline, CDR1 is SGDLS and CDR2 is YYNGEE. CDR3 size: 15 residues. Unmatched junction bases numbered 6, after V lost 0 bases and J lost 5 bases. The CDR3 protein is CASSVAGGRADEQYF. CDR3 coding DNA: TGTGCCAGCAGCGTAGCTGGCGGGAGGGCAGACGAGCAGTACTTC.

The DNA for the CDR3 is TGTGCCAGCAGCCTAAGAGGGACAGCCTACGAGCAGTACTTC. It codes for CASSLRGTAYEQYF. The rearrangement links TRBV16 to TRBJ2-7; the match to TRBD1 covers 7 bases. CDR3 size: 14 residues. V shed 4 bases, J shed 2 bases, and the junction held 5 bases outside the gene matches. The germline V gene has CDR1 KGHSY and CDR2 FQNENV.

The rearrangement uses TRBV28 and TRBJ2-7; 10 bases align to TRBD1. V was pared by 10 bases and J by 6 bases, with 21 bases of the junction left unmatched. Germline V CDR1 and CDR2: MDHEN, SYDVKM. The CDR3 has 17 residues. This CDR3 reads CATLGPPGTGVRVEQYF. The CDR3 DNA is TGTGCCACTTTAGGGCCACCTGGGACAGGGGTTCGGGTCGAGCAGTACTTC. Drawing the rest from reference TRBV28 and TRBJ2-7, the complete variable domain is DVKVTQSSRYLVKRTGEKVFLECVQDMDHENMFWYRQDPGLGLRLIYFSYDVKMKEKGDIPEGYSVSREKKERFSLILESASTNQTSMYLCATLGPPGTGVRVEQYFGPGTRLTVT.

Here the CDR3 DNA reads TGCAGCGTTGAAGATCTTGGGACAGCCATTTCCTATGGCTACACCTTC. Amino acids: CSVEDLGTAISYGYTF. The V and J genes are TRBV29-1 and TRBJ1-2; 7 positions match TRBD1. In germline, CDR1 is SQVTM, CDR2 ANQGSEA. The CDR3 consists of 16 residues. J gave up 4 bases and V 0 bases, and 11 bases lay outside the gene matches.

In DNA form, the CDR3 reads TGTGCCAGCAGCTTGTCGGCAGGCGAAGCTTTCTTT. It specifies CASSLSAGEAFF. The chain links TRBV5-6 to TRBJ1-1; D remains ambiguous. Trimming took 1 base from V and 8 from J, leaving 9 bases between them. The germline CDR1 and CDR2 sequences are SGHDT and YYEEEE. The CDR3 totals 12 residues.

V is TRBV29-1 and J is TRBJ2-1, with D unresolved. The CDR3 loop spans 13 amino acids. Germline V CDR1 and CDR2: SQVTM, ANQGSEA. V lost 5 bases to trimming and J lost 0 bases, with 8 bases between them. Here the CDR3 reads CSVPRSSYNEQFF. The CDR3 bases are TGCAGCGTTCCGCGGAGCTCCTACAATGAGCAGTTCTTC.

In DNA form, the CDR3 reads TGTGCCACCGGGGATCGAAATTCCTACGAGCAGTACTTC. Translated: CATGDRNSYEQYF. V and J are TRBV24-1 and TRBJ2-7; D is unclear. V shed 9 bases and J shed 1 base, with 12 bases lying between them. Germline lookup yields CDR1 KGHDR and CDR2 SFDVKD. The CDR3 runs 13 residues.

The chain recombines TRBV12-5 with TRBJ1-2; TRBD1 matches 7 bases. V was clipped by 1 base and J by 4 bases; unmatched bases: 3. Germline loops: CDR1 LGHNT, CDR2 FRNRAP. CDR3 length: 14 amino acids. For the CDR3, the DNA is TGTGCTAGTGGTTTGGCAGGGACAGTCTATGGCTACACCTTC. Amino acid sequence: CASGLAGTVYGYTF. The full variable domain, in which reference TRBV12-5 and TRBJ1-2 provide the parts outside the CDR3, is DARVTQTPRHKVTEMGQEVTMRCQPILGHNTVFWYRQTMMQGLELLAYFRNRAPLDDSGMPKDRFSAEMPDATLATLKIQPSEPRDSAVYFCASGLAGTVYGYTFGSGTRLTVV.

The V gene is TRBV6-2 or TRBV6-3, the J gene TRBJ2-2; either TRBD1 or TRBD2 may fit D (5 bases each). V lost 6 bases and J 6 bases, leaving 17 bases between the germline ends. The CDR3 sequence is 15 residues long. The germline V gene has CDR1 MNHEY and CDR2 SVGEGT. CDR3 loop: CASSQGTETSGELFF. CDR3 DNA: TGTGCCAGCAGCCAAGGGACCGAAACTTCCGGGGAGCTGTTTTTT.

This sequence joins TRBV13 and TRBJ2-2; 9 bases align to TRBD2. The CDR3 runs 17 residues. V was pared by 8 bases and J by 0 bases, with 10 bases of the junction left unmatched. The germline gives CDR1 PRHDT, CDR2 FYEKMQ (reference sequence). CDR3 nucleotides: TGTGCCAGCTTCTCGCGGGAGGGCGGGGCGAACACCGGGGAGCTGTTTTTT. Residues: CASFSREGGANTGELFF. Complete variable domain (other parts from reference TRBV13 and TRBJ2-2): AAGVIQSPRHLIKEKRETATLKCYPIPRHDTVYWYQQGPGQDPQFLISFYEKMQSDKGSIPDRFSAQQFSDYHSELNMSSLELGDSALYFCASFSREGGANTGELFFGEGSRLTVL.

The chain has TRBV28 and TRBJ1-5; D uncertain. The CDR3 loop spans 14 amino acids. The V and J ends lost 6 bases and 3 bases respectively, with 12 bases between them. Germline-derived CDR1 and CDR2 are MDHEN and SYDVKM. The CDR3 reads CASSLRVYNQPQHF. The DNA of the CDR3 is TGTGCCAGCAGCTTAAGGGTCTACAATCAGCCCCAGCATTTT.

This clonotype was seen more than once but under ten times. This chain links TRBV14 with TRBJ2-7, with TRBD1 matching over 7 bases. Trimming took 1 base from V and 1 from J; bases not matched to a gene: 4. The CDR3 is made up of 15 amino acids. CDR1 is SGHDN, CDR2 FVKESK, per germline. The CDR3 sequence is CASSQGQGASYEQYF. The CDR3 region has the DNA TGTGCCAGCAGCCAAGGACAGGGCGCTTCCTACGAGCAGTACTTC.

This chain connects TRBV28 to TRBJ2-2; 11 positions agree with TRBD2. The CDR3 runs 16 residues. The V gene's germline CDR1 is MDHEN and CDR2 SYDVKM. V was pared by 5 bases and J by 6 bases, with 8 bases of the junction left unmatched. CDR3 sequence (DNA): TGTGCCAGCAGTCTACTAGCGGGAGAAGCGGCCGGGGAGCTGTTTTTT. It translates to CASSLLAGEAAGELFF.